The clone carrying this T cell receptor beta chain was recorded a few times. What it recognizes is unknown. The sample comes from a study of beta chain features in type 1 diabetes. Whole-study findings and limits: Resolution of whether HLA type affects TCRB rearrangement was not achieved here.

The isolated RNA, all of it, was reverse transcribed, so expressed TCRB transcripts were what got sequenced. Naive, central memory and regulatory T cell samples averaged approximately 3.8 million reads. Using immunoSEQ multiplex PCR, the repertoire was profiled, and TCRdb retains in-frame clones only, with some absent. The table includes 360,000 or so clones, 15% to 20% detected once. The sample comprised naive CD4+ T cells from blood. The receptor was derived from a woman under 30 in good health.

In nucleotides, the CDR3 is TGTGCCAGCAGCCCGCGTGGGGACAGGGGGCAAGAGACCCAGTACTTC. It specifies CASSPRGDRGQETQYF. The chain carries TRBV7-9 and TRBJ2-5; TRBD1 matches 11 bases. Germline CDR1 reads SEHNR; CDR2 reads FQNEAQ (reference sequence). This CDR3 comprises 16 residues. V lost 5 bases, J lost 2 bases, and 7 bases stayed unmatched.